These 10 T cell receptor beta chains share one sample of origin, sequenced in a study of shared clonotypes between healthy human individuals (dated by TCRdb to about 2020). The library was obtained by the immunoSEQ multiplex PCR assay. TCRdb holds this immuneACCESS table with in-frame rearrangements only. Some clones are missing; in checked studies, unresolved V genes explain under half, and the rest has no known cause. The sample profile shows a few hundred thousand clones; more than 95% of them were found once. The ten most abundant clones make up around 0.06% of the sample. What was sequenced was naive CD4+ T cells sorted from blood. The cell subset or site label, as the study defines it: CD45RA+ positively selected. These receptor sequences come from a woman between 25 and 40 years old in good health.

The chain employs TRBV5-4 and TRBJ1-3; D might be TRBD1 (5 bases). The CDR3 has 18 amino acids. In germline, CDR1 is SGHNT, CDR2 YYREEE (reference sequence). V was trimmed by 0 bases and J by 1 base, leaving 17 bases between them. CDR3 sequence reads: CASSLGQGRTFSGNTIYF. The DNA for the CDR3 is TGTGCCAGCAGCTTGGGTCAGGGACGGACCTTTTCTGGAAACACCATATATTTT.

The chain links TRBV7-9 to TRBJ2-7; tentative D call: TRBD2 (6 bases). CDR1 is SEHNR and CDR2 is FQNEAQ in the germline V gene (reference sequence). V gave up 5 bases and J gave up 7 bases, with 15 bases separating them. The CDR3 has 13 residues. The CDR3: CASSQAGSGEQYF. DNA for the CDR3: TGTGCCAGCAGCCAGGCGGGGTCGGGGGAGCAGTACTTC.

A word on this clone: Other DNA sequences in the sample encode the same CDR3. Here the CDR3 reads CASSLVAGTYEQYF. The CDR3 DNA reads as TGCGCCAGCAGCTTGGTTGCGGGTACCTACGAGCAGTACTTC. The chain employs TRBV5-1 and TRBJ2-7; tentatively, D is TRBD2 (5 bases). Germline assignment: CDR1 SGHRS and CDR2 YFSETQ. The CDR3 consists of 14 residues. Trimming shortened V by 0 bases and J by 2 bases, and 9 bases separated the two germline ends.

This chain's CDR3 is CASSSGLVYEQYF. Here the CDR3 DNA reads TGTGCCAGCAGCTCGGGACTAGTCTACGAGCAGTACTTC. The rearrangement links TRBV5-4 to TRBJ2-7, with 8 bases fitting TRBD2. Germline V CDR1 and CDR2: SGHNT, YYREEE (reference sequence). V gave up 3 bases and J gave up 3 bases; unmatched junction bases: 2. The CDR3 spans 13 residues.

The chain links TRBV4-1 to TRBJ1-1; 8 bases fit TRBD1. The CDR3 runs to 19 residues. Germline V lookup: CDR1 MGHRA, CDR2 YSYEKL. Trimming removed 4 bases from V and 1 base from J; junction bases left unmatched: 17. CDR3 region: CASSLHPRGPPGENTEAFF. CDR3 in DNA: TGCGCCAGCAGCCTACATCCCAGGGGGCCGCCCGGCGAGAACACTGAAGCTTTCTTT.

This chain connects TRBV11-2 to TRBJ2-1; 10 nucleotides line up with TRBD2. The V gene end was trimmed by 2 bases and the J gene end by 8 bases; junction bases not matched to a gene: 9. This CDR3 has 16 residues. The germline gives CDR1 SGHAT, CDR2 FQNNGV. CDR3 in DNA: TGTGCCAGCAGCTTAAGTCTAGCGGGAGTCAGCGATGAGCAGTTCTTC. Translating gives CASSLSLAGVSDEQFF.

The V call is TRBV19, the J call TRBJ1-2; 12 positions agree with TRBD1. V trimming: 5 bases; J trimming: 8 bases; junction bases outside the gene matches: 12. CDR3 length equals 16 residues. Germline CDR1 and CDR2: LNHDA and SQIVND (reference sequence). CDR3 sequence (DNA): TGTGCCAGTAGTGCCCGGGACAGGGGGCCAGTGAAGGGCTACACCTTC. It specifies CASSARDRGPVKGYTF. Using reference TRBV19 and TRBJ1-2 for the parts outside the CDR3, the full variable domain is DGGITQSPKYLFRKEGQNVTLSCEQNLNHDAMYWYRQDPGQGLRLIYYSQIVNDFQKGDIAEGYSVSREKKESFPLTVTSAQKNPTAFYLCASSARDRGPVKGYTFGSGTRLTVV.

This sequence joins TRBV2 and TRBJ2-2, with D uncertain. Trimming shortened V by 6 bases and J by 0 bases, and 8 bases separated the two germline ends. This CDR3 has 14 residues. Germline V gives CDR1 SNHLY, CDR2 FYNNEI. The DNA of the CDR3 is TGTGCCAGCAGCTATCAGGCGAACACCGGGGAGCTGTTTTTT. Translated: CASSYQANTGELFF.

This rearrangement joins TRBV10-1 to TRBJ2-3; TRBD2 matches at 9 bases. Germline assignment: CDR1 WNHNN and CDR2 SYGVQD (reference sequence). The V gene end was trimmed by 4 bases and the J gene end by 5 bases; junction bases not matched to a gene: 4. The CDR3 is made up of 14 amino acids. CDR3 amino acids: CASSGAGGGDTQYF. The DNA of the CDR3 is TGCGCCAGCAGTGGAGCGGGAGGTGGAGATACGCAGTATTTT.

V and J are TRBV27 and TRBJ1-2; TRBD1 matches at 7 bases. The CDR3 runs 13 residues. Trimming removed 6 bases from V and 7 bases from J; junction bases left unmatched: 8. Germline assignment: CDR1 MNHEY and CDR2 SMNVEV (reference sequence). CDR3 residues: CASRYRGAGGYTF. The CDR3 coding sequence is TGTGCCAGCAGGTACAGGGGCGCGGGTGGCTACACCTTC.